This is a list of T cell receptor beta chains from one sample in a study of cytomegalovirus exposure and HLA in healthy donors. Only in-frame clones appear in the TCRdb table, and some are missing; sequencing was by immunoSEQ multiplex PCR. The data contain over 130,000 clones, roughly 74% of them singletons. Specimen: PBMCs. The receptors were gathered from a woman between 35 and 50 years old in good health and CMV-seropositive. Both conserved end residues are part of each CDR3. D genes are given only for firm matches. Only some rows state a clone size, as once, few, many or a class for expanded clones.

J gene,clone size,V gene,D gene,CDR3 DNA,CDR3 protein
TRBJ1-2,NA,TRBV6-5,TRBD1,TGTGCCAGCAGTTACTTACTGACAGGGCGGGCATCTGGCTACACCTTC,CASSYLLTGRASGYTF
TRBJ2-5,NA,TRBV9,TRBD1,TGTGCCAGCAGCGCGGGGACAGCTGGGATTGAGACCCAGTACTTC,CASSAGTAGIETQYF
TRBJ2-3,NA,TRBV19,NA,TGTGCCAGTAGTATTAACACCATACAGTATTTT,CASSINTIQYF
TRBJ1-4,NA,TRBV4-1,NA,TGCGCCAGCAGCCTACAACCAGGGGATGAAAAACTGTTTTTT,CASSLQPGDEKLFF
TRBJ2-1,NA,TRBV5-1,NA,TGCGCCAGCAGCTTGGAAGATAGCTACAATGAGCAGTTCTTC,CASSLEDSYNEQFF
TRBJ1-2,NA,TRBV5-1,TRBD1,TGCGCCAGCAGGATGGGACAGAGTTACTATGGCTACACCTTC,CASRMGQSYYGYTF
TRBJ2-7,NA,TRBV9,NA,TGTGCCAGCAGCGTAGGTGGGAGTACCTACGAGCAGTACTTC,CASSVGGSTYEQYF
TRBJ2-1,NA,TRBV12-5,NA,TGTGCTAGTGGTTTGGTACTAGGCTCCTCTGTTCCGAATGAGCAGTTCTTC,CASGLVLGSSVPNEQFF
TRBJ1-5,NA,TRBV19,TRBD1,TGTGCCAGTATTGATACAGGGGGGACGAAGCCCCAGCATTTT,CASIDTGGTKPQHF
TRBJ2-7,NA,TRBV6-6,TRBD2,TGTGCCAGCAGAGGACTAGCGGGAGGGCACTACGAGCAGTACTTC,CASRGLAGGHYEQYF
TRBJ2-6,few,TRBV5-6,NA,TGTGCCAGCAGCTTGGGACTCTCTGGGGCCAACGTCCTGACTTTC,CASSLGLSGANVLTF
TRBJ2-7,NA,TRBV20-1,NA,TGCAGTGCTCAATTAGCCTACGAGCAGTACTTC,CSAQLAYEQYF
TRBJ2-7,NA,TRBV7-9,TRBD2,TGTGCCAGCAGCTTAGAGTCGGGAGGGCCCGGCGAGCAGTACTTC,CASSLESGGPGEQYF
TRBJ2-3,NA,TRBV5-1,TRBD2,TGCGCCAGCAGCTTGGCCGCGGGAGGGAATTCAGATACGCAGTATTTT,CASSLAAGGNSDTQYF
TRBJ2-2,once,TRBV4-1,NA,TGCGCCAGCAGCCCTTCTAGGAACACCGGGGAGCTGTTTTTT,CASSPSRNTGELFF
TRBJ2-1,NA,TRBV19,TRBD2,TGTGCCAGTACACTCCCCGGGACTAGCGGAAACAATGAGCAGTTCTTC,CASTLPGTSGNNEQFF
TRBJ2-7,few,TRBV27,TRBD1,TGTGCCAGCAGTTCAACCAACTCCAGGGGGCTGGGGGCGACCTCCTACGAGCAGTACTTC,CASSSTNSRGLGATSYEQYF
TRBJ1-2,NA,TRBV19,NA,TGTGCCAGTAGTAGGCCGGGGGATGGCTACACCTTC,CASSRPGDGYTF
TRBJ2-1,NA,TRBV27,TRBD2,TGTGCCAGCAGTTTTGACCGGGGACTAGCGGGCTACAATGAGCAGTTCTTC,CASSFDRGLAGYNEQFF
TRBJ2-7,NA,TRBV5-6,TRBD1,TGTGCCAGCAGCGACGGGACAGCTAGAATCTACGAGCAGTACTTC,CASSDGTARIYEQYF
TRBJ1-4,NA,TRBV5-5,NA,TGTGCCAGCAGCTCCCACCGACGGACAGCGCTCGATGAAAAACTGTTTTTT,CASSSHRRTALDEKLFF
TRBJ2-1,NA,TRBV13,TRBD2,TGTGCCAGCAGCCCCGAGGGAGGGGCGGGGAATGAGCAGTTCTTC,CASSPEGGAGNEQFF
TRBJ2-1,NA,TRBV10-3,TRBD2,TGTGCCATCAGGCCCCTAGCGGGAGTGAATGAGCAGTTCTTC,CAIRPLAGVNEQFF
TRBJ2-5,NA,TRBV7-3,TRBD2,TGTGCCAGCAGCTCCGGGACTAGCGGGGGATCTCCCCAGTACTTC,CASSSGTSGGSPQYF
TRBJ2-7,NA,TRBV6-1,TRBD1,TGTGCCAGCAGTGAACGGGACAGGGTCTACGAGCAGTACTTC,CASSERDRVYEQYF
TRBJ2-7,NA,TRBV7-9,TRBD2,TGTGCCAGCAGCCACGCGGGAGGAACCTACGAGCAGTACTTC,CASSHAGGTYEQYF
TRBJ1-2,NA,TRBV11-3,TRBD1,TGTGCCAGCAGCTCCCGGGACAGGGAGAACTATGGCTACACCTTC,CASSSRDRENYGYTF
TRBJ1-3,NA,TRBV15,NA,TGTGCCACCAGCAGAGATCAGGACTACTCTGGAAACACCATATATTTT,CATSRDQDYSGNTIYF
TRBJ2-1,NA,TRBV4-2,TRBD2,TGTGCCAGCAGCCGCACTGAAGCGGGAACCTACAATGAGCAGTTCTTC,CASSRTEAGTYNEQFF
TRBJ2-3,NA,TRBV11-2,NA,TGTGCCAGCAGCGGGGGACTTAGCACAGATACGCAGTATTTT,CASSGGLSTDTQYF
TRBJ1-1,NA,TRBV7-2,TRBD1,TGTGCCAGCAGCGGAACAGGGGGTACTGAAGCTTTCTTT,CASSGTGGTEAFF
TRBJ1-3,NA,TRBV6-5,TRBD1,TGTGCCAGCAGTTCGACAGGGTCCTCTGGAAACACCATATATTTT,CASSSTGSSGNTIYF
TRBJ2-3,NA,TRBV2,TRBD2,TGTGCCAGCAGACGACTAGCGGGAGGGGCGGGAGATACGCAGTATTTT,CASRRLAGGAGDTQYF
TRBJ1-4,NA,TRBV28,NA,TGTGCCAGCAGTTTACTGGACTCAGATGAAAAACTGTTTTTT,CASSLLDSDEKLFF
TRBJ1-6,NA,TRBV18,TRBD1,TGTGCCAGCTCACAGGGACAGGGGAATTCACCCCTCCACTTT,CASSQGQGNSPLHF
TRBJ2-1,NA,TRBV13,TRBD2,TGTGCCAGCAGCGGCGGAAGCGGGGGATACAATGAGCAGTTCTTC,CASSGGSGGYNEQFF
TRBJ2-7,few,TRBV6-5,TRBD1,TGTGCCAGCAGTCCGACAGGGACAGCCTACGAGCAGTACTTC,CASSPTGTAYEQYF
TRBJ1-2,NA,TRBV6-6,NA,TGTGCCAGCAGTTACGATCTGGGCAGGGGATTCTATGGCTACACCTTC,CASSYDLGRGFYGYTF
TRBJ2-7,NA,TRBV5-4,TRBD2,TGTGCCAGCAGCTTTGGTCCCGGGACTAGCGGCTCTACCTACGAGCAGTACTTC,CASSFGPGTSGSTYEQYF
TRBJ2-5,NA,TRBV9,NA,TGTGCCAGCAGCCGAGAGACAGGGAGGGAGACCCAGTACTTC,CASSRETGRETQYF
TRBJ1-5,NA,TRBV6-1,NA,TGTGCCAGCAGACCGGGACAAACTTTAAATCAGCCCCAGCATTTT,CASRPGQTLNQPQHF
TRBJ2-7,NA,TRBV5-8,TRBD1,TGTGCCACGCGGGACAGGGGGTCCTACGAGCAGTACTTC,CATRDRGSYEQYF
TRBJ2-3,once,TRBV19,TRBD2,TGTGCCAGTAGTACCCCACTAGCGGGAGGGCCTTCGCAGTATTTT,CASSTPLAGGPSQYF
TRBJ2-2,few,TRBV4-1,TRBD2,TGCGCCAGCAGCCAACCAGCGGGAGCAGGGGGGGAGCTGTTTTTT,CASSQPAGAGGELFF